This is a list of T cell receptor beta chains from one sample in a study of a mutant IDH1 vaccine in newly diagnosed glioma. Sequencing was performed with immunoSEQ multiplex PCR; in TCRdb, only in-frame clones are kept and a portion is missing. This table has about 32,000 clones, more than 65% appearing once. These receptors have no known antigen. The sequencing here drew on PBMCs, taken from a glioma patient whose treatment included an IDH1 peptide vaccine. The receptors stem from a man younger than 45 with glioma. CDR3s include the opening cysteine and the closing phenylalanine or tryptophan. The D gene is left open where the match is weak. Some rows have no size entry. The others give once, few or many, or a class for an expanded clone.

cdr3_aa cdr3_nt j_call clone_size d_call v_call
CASSLSVAGGAGELFF TGTGCCAGCAGCTTGTCGGTAGCGGGAGGAGCCGGGGAGCTGTTTTTT TRBJ2-2 . TRBD2 TRBV5-4
CASSPDRGAWGYTF TGTGCCAGCAGCCCGGACAGGGGCGCTTGGGGCTACACCTTC TRBJ1-2 . TRBD1 TRBV11-2
CATSRSTSGRANEQFF TGTGCCACCAGCAGATCGACTAGCGGGAGGGCCAATGAGCAGTTCTTC TRBJ2-1 . TRBD2 TRBV15
CASNPSGSGETQYF TGTGCCAGCAACCCTAGCGGGAGTGGAGAGACCCAGTACTTC TRBJ2-5 . TRBD2 TRBV9
CASSLVANTEAFF TGTGCCAGCAGCTTGGTGGCGAACACTGAAGCTTTCTTT TRBJ1-1 once . TRBV5-6
CASSLERSTDTQYF TGTGCCAGCAGCCTGGAAAGGAGCACAGATACGCAGTATTTT TRBJ2-3 . . TRBV5-4
CASSEGEGGYEQYF TGTGCCAGCAGTGAAGGGGAAGGGGGCTACGAGCAGTACTTC TRBJ2-7 . . TRBV6-1
CASSEAGANGYTF TGTGCCAGCAGTGAAGCGGGGGCTAATGGCTACACCTTC TRBJ1-2 . . TRBV6-1
CASSGDRGQGEQYF TGTGCCAGCAGTGGGGACAGGGGGCAGGGCGAGCAGTACTTC TRBJ2-7 once TRBD1 TRBV2
CAWSIITGELFF TGTGCCTGGAGTATTATCACCGGGGAGCTGTTTTTT TRBJ2-2 . . TRBV30
CASSDLGLEQFF TGTGCCAGCAGTGACTTGGGCCTGGAGCAGTTCTTC TRBJ2-1 . . TRBV6-4
CASSPDTRNTEAFF TGTGCCAGCAGCCCGGACACCAGGAACACTGAAGCTTTCTTT TRBJ1-1 once . TRBV5-6
CASSRTSGASYNEQFF TGTGCCAGTAGTCGAACTAGCGGGGCTTCCTACAATGAGCAGTTCTTC TRBJ2-1 . TRBD2 TRBV19
CASSILSGSGETQYF TGTGCCAGTAGTATACTTAGCGGGAGCGGTGAGACCCAGTACTTC TRBJ2-5 once TRBD2 TRBV19
CASSRGDSRGSGNTIYF TGCGCCAGCAGCCGGGGGGACAGCCGGGGCTCTGGAAACACCATATATTTT TRBJ1-3 . TRBD1 TRBV5-1
CASTQNRDRYTF TGTGCCAGCACCCAGAACAGGGATCGCTACACCTTC TRBJ1-2 . . TRBV6-5
CASSVEGTYATEAFF TGTGCCAGCAGTGTTGAGGGGACCTACGCCACTGAAGCTTTCTTT TRBJ1-1 . . TRBV6-1
CASADRWGTDTQYF TGTGCCAGCGCAGACAGGTGGGGAACAGATACGCAGTATTTT TRBJ2-3 . . TRBV6-5
CASSGTSQGNTIYF TGTGCCAGCAGCGGGACGTCCCAAGGAAACACCATATATTTT TRBJ1-3 . . TRBV27
CASADRDSGYTF TGCGCCAGCGCGGACAGGGACAGCGGCTACACCTTC TRBJ1-2 once TRBD1 TRBV5-1
CASSWGQGDGYTF TGTGCCAGCAGCTGGGGACAGGGGGATGGCTACACCTTC TRBJ1-2 . TRBD1 TRBV7-9
CASSVEQMGQGSTYEQYF TGTGCCAGCAGCGTAGAGCAGATGGGACAGGGGAGCACCTACGAGCAGTACTTC TRBJ2-7 once TRBD1 TRBV7-9
CAGQGDRTDTQYF TGTGCCGGACAGGGGGATCGCACAGATACGCAGTATTTT TRBJ2-3 . TRBD1 TRBV27
CASSESPGTGVRNYGYTF TGCGCCAGCAGTGAGTCGCCCGGGACAGGAGTCCGAAATTATGGCTACACCTTC TRBJ1-2 . TRBD1 TRBV10-1
CASSSPRTGMNTEAFF TGTGCCAGTAGTTCTCCTAGGACAGGGATGAACACTGAAGCTTTCTTT TRBJ1-1 few TRBD1 TRBV19
CASSVGGTKGYTF TGTGCCAGCAGTGTTGGTGGAACGAAGGGCTACACCTTC TRBJ1-2 . . TRBV25-1
CASSWTSSNTEAFF TGTGCCAGCAGCTGGACGAGCTCCAACACTGAAGCTTTCTTT TRBJ1-1 . . TRBV11-2
CASSPGPAGVSGNTIYF TGCGCCAGCAGCCCAGGACCGGCGGGGGTTTCTGGAAACACCATATATTTT TRBJ1-3 . . TRBV4-1
CASSPVGGSFYEQYF TGTGCCAGCAGTCCCGTCGGGGGGTCCTTCTACGAGCAGTACTTC TRBJ2-7 . TRBD2 TRBV6-5
CASSKMSTGGTRTRRDTDTQYF TGTGCCAGCAGCAAAATGTCAACGGGCGGGACCAGGACCCGCCGGGACACAGATACGCAGTATTTT TRBJ2-3 . . TRBV21-1